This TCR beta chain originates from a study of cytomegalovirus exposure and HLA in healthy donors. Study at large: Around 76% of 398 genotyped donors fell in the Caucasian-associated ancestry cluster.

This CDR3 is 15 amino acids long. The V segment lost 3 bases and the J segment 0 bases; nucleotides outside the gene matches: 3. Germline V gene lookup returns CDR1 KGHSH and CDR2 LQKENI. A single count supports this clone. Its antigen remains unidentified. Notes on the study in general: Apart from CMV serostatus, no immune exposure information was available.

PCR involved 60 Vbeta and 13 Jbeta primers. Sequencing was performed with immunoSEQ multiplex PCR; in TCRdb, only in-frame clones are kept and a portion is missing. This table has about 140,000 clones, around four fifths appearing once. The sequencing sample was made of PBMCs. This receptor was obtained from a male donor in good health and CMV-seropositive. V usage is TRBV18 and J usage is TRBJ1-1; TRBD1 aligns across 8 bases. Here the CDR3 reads CASSPTGEMNTEAFF. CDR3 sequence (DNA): TGTGCCAGCTCACCGACAGGGGAGATGAACACTGAAGCTTTCTTT.